Following are 32 T cell receptor beta chains from one sample sequenced in a study of T cells in Graves' hyperthyroidism and ophthalmopathy (dated by TCRdb to about 2019). The library was produced with multiplex PCR. Data came from an Illumina HiSeq 2000. The TCR beta CDR3 regions were amplified from RNA transcripts. A first-round RT-PCR of the TCR CDR3 used the HTBI primer set with the Qiagen OneStep RT-PCR kit. In TCRdb, the public reads were trimmed at Q25 with fastp and aligned with MiXCR, with productive beta chains retained. CDR3 protein sequences are deduplicated, and each keeps its most common genes and DNA. The sample contains roughly 500,000 distinct CDR3 sequences, roughly 23% of them found a single time. Approximately 49% of the sample goes to the ten largest clones. Source material: blood. The receptors originated from a woman aged 70-85 years with Graves' ophthalmopathy.

In this sample, this clonotype turned up once. The gene calls are TRBV4-3 and TRBJ1-2; D unclear. The CDR3 sequence is 16 residues long. From germline, CDR1 is LGHNA and CDR2 YSLEER. V was cut by 0 bases and J by 0 bases, with 11 bases left in between. This CDR3 is CASSQDLDWTNYGYTF. The DNA for the CDR3 is TGCGCCAGCAGCCAAGATCTAGACTGGACTAACTATGGCTACACCTTC.

There are a few counts of this clonotype. This sequence joins TRBV7-2 and TRBJ2-6; 13 nucleotides agree with TRBD2. The germline CDR1 and CDR2 sequences are SGHTA and FQGNSA. The CDR3 loop spans 21 amino acids. With 2 bases clipped from V and 4 bases from J, the junction kept 14 bases outside the gene matches. The CDR3 here is CASSLRRTGLAGVPGANVLTF. CDR3 DNA sequence: TGTGCCAGCAGCTTAAGAAGGACTGGACTAGCGGGAGTACCCGGGGCCAACGTCCTGACTTTC.

This clonotype was detected only a few times. The DNA of the CDR3 is TGTGCCAGCAGAAGGGGGGGGATCTACGAGCAGTACTTC. Its translation is CASRRGGIYEQYF. This chain links TRBV7-8 with TRBJ2-7; possibly TRBD2 for D (7 bases). From germline, CDR1 is SGHVS and CDR2 FQNEAQ. Trimming left V 6 bases short and J 3 bases short, with 12 bases between. The CDR3 spans 13 residues.

This clonotype showed up many times. V and J are TRBV3-1 and TRBJ2-7; TRBD1 matches at 11 bases. The CDR3 covers 15 residues. CDR1 is LGHDT, CDR2 YNNKEL, per germline (reference sequence). V dropped 3 bases and J dropped 3; count of bases not matched to a gene: 4. This CDR3 is CASSHPGTGGYEQYF. In DNA, the CDR3 is TGTGCCAGCAGCCATCCCGGGACAGGGGGCTACGAGCAGTACTTC.

In this sample, this clonotype turned up many times. This rearrangement joins TRBV6-1 to TRBJ1-5; D unclear. The CDR3 consists of 10 residues. The germline CDR1 and CDR2 sequences are MNHNS and SASEGT. V was clipped by 5 bases and J by 5 bases, with 1 base between them. Here the CDR3 reads CASSYQPQHF. Written as DNA, the CDR3 is TGTGCCAGCAGTTATCAGCCCCAGCATTTT.

J is TRBJ1-4 and V is TRBV27, with TRBD1 matching 8 bases. CDR1 and CDR2 from the germline V gene are MNHEY and SMNVEV (reference sequence). The CDR3 runs to 16 residues. After removal of 0 bases from V and 8 bases from J, the junction contained 8 bases not matched to a gene. The CDR3 DNA follows: TGTGCCAGCAGTTTATCACAGGGGGTGAAGGTCGAAAAACTGTTTTTT. Amino acids: CASSLSQGVKVEKLFF.

This clonotype has just a few counts. V is TRBV20-1 and J is TRBJ2-7, with unresolved D. Germline V gives CDR1 DFQATT, CDR2 SNEGSKA (reference sequence). V was cut by 3 bases and J by 3 bases, with 15 bases left in between. CDR3 length equals 14 residues. In DNA form, the CDR3 reads TGCAGTGCTAGTTCAACGGGTCAACGCTACGAGCAGTACTTC. It encodes CSASSTGQRYEQYF.

The V call is TRBV2, the J call TRBJ1-1, with D possibly TRBD1 on 6 matching bases. CDR1 and CDR2 (germline): SNHLY, FYNNEI. V was cut by 4 bases and J by 4 bases, with 16 bases left in between. This CDR3 spans 15 amino acids. CDR3 in amino acids: CASSGARGWSTEAFF. CDR3 coding DNA: TGTGCCAGCAGTGGAGCAAGGGGGTGGAGCACTGAAGCTTTCTTT. The entire variable domain, with the rest obtained from reference TRBV2 and TRBJ1-1, is as follows: EPEVTQTPSHQVTQMGQEVILRCVPISNHLYFYWYRQILGQKVEFLVSFYNNEISEKSEIFDDQFSVERPDGSNFTLKIRSTKLEDSAMYFCASSGARGWSTEAFFGQGTRLTVV.

J is TRBJ2-1 and V is TRBV9, with a possible D match to TRBD1 (5 bases). Trimming cost V 4 bases and J 3 bases, with 23 bases left between them. This CDR3 region has 18 residues. Looked up from germline, CDR1 is SGDLS and CDR2 is YYNGEE. The CDR3 bases are TGTGCCAGCAGCCTAGAGGTATTGGTTGGGGCCTACTACAATGAGCAGTTCTTC. Protein sequence: CASSLEVLVGAYYNEQFF. The entire variable domain, with the rest obtained from reference TRBV9 and TRBJ2-1, is as follows: DSGVTQTPKHLITATGQRVTLRCSPRSGDLSVYWYQQSLDQGLQFLIQYYNGEERAKGNILERFSAQQFPDLHSELNLSSLELGDSALYFCASSLEVLVGAYYNEQFFGPGTRLTVL.

The CDR3 DNA sequence: TGCAGTGCTAGTAGAGGCGAGCAGTTCTTC. Translated: CSASRGEQFF. V is TRBV20-1 and J is TRBJ2-1; D not certain. There are 10 residues in the CDR3. Per germline, CDR1 DFQATT and CDR2 SNEGSKA (reference sequence). V was shortened by 3 bases and J by 10 bases, with 7 bases between the two germline ends.

The chain recombines TRBV2 with TRBJ2-7; 8 bases line up with TRBD2. After removal of 2 bases from V and 3 bases from J, the junction contained 9 bases not matched to a gene. This CDR3 is 16 amino acids long. Per the germline V gene, CDR1 is SNHLY and CDR2 is FYNNEI. In DNA, the CDR3 is TGTGCCAGCAGTGAAATACGGACTAGCCCCCGCTACGAGCAGTACTTC. This encodes CASSEIRTSPRYEQYF.

This clonotype was seen a few times. The chain is built from TRBV20-1 and TRBJ2-4; D remains unclear. Germline CDR1 and CDR2: DFQATT and SNEGSKA (reference sequence). V dropped 3 bases and J dropped 0 bases, with 3 bases sitting between them. This CDR3 comprises 12 residues. CDR3 sequence: CSARTAKNIQYF. Written as DNA, the CDR3 is TGCAGTGCTAGGACAGCCAAAAACATTCAGTACTTC.

The CDR3: CATSVNGQPGQNYNEQFF. The DNA for the CDR3 is TGTGCCACCAGTGTGAATGGCCAGCCGGGACAGAATTACAATGAGCAGTTCTTC. The chain joins TRBV24-1 to TRBJ2-1, with 7 nucleotides matching TRBD1. J was trimmed by 4 bases and V by 5 bases; bases with no gene match: 16. The CDR3 contains 18 residues. CDR1 is KGHDR, CDR2 SFDVKD, per germline.

This clonotype appeared a few times. CDR3 coding DNA: TGTGCCAGCAGCGATTTCGGTTCTAGCTTCACAGATACGCAGTATTTT. Translated, it gives CASSDFGSSFTDTQYF. The rearrangement joins TRBV3-1 to TRBJ2-3; tentative D call: TRBD2 (5 bases). Germline CDR1 is LGHDT and CDR2 is YNNKEL (reference sequence). The CDR3 sequence is 16 residues long. V lost 5 bases and J lost 2, with 17 bases in between.

This clonotype was recorded a few times. The chain recombines TRBV20-1 with TRBJ2-7; TRBD2 might be the D (6 bases). Per germline, CDR1 DFQATT and CDR2 SNEGSKA (reference sequence). V was trimmed by 5 bases and J by 6 bases, leaving 14 bases between them. The CDR3 contains 12 residues. In DNA form, the CDR3 reads TGCAGTGCTGAAAGTACAGCGGGCGAGCAGTACTTC. This sequence encodes CSAESTAGEQYF.

This clonotype was detected only a few times. The chain has TRBV7-6 and TRBJ1-3, with a tentative D call TRBD1 (5 bases). Trimming stripped 1 base from V and 3 bases from J, with 7 bases between. The CDR3 runs 14 residues. The germline V gene encodes CDR1 SGHVS and CDR2 FNYEAQ. CDR3 nucleotides: TGTGCCAGCAGCTTAGGACAGCGTGGAAACACCATATATTTT. As protein: CASSLGQRGNTIYF.

The genes are TRBV12-3 or TRBV12-4 and TRBJ1-2; D is perhaps TRBD1 (5 bases). This CDR3 contains 17 residues. V shed 5 bases and J shed 4 bases, with 23 bases lying between them. CDR3 nucleotide sequence: TGTGCCAGCAGTCCACCGGGGGGTTACCGGAGGTCCTATGGCTACACCTTC. Amino acids: CASSPPGGYRRSYGYTF.

This clonotype showed up many times. The chain links TRBV28 to TRBJ1-4, with D maybe TRBD1 (5 bases). The germline gives CDR1 MDHEN, CDR2 SYDVKM. Trimming pared 3 bases from V and 5 bases from J, leaving 10 bases between. This CDR3 has 14 amino acids. Here the CDR3 reads CASSFQGTNEKLFF. Here the CDR3 DNA reads TGTGCCAGCAGTTTTCAGGGAACGAATGAAAAACTGTTTTTT.

This clonotype occurred once. The rearrangement links TRBV15 to TRBJ2-7, with 9 bases fitting TRBD2. This CDR3 has 14 amino acids. The V gene's germline CDR1 is LNHNV and CDR2 YYDKDF (reference sequence). The ends lost 4 bases at V and 1 base at J; junction bases unmatched: 2. The CDR3 DNA sequence: TGTGCCACCAGCACCGGACTAGCGTCCTACGAGCAGTACTTC. It encodes CATSTGLASYEQYF.

The chain employs TRBV5-1 and TRBJ2-7; 10 bases agree with TRBD2. CDR1 is SGHRS and CDR2 is YFSETQ in the germline V gene. V gave up 0 bases and J gave up 5 bases; unmatched junction bases: 2. The length of the CDR3 is 14 residues. CDR3 DNA: TGCGCCAGCAGCTTGGTACTAGCGGGAAACGAGCAGTACTTC. Amino acids: CASSLVLAGNEQYF.

This chain joins TRBV7-9 and TRBJ2-3; possible D gene TRBD2, 6 bases. Per germline, CDR1 SEHNR and CDR2 FQNEAQ (reference sequence). The CDR3 consists of 15 residues. V was pared by 5 bases and J by 5 bases, with 17 bases between. CDR3 sequence reads: CASSPGSLRGDTQYF. In nucleotides, the CDR3 is TGTGCCAGCAGCCCGGGATCTCTGCGGGGAGATACGCAGTATTTT.

V gene TRBV3-1 combines with J gene TRBJ1-6; D gene unclear. In germline, CDR1 is LGHDT, CDR2 YNNKEL (reference sequence). CDR3 length equals 14 residues. With 4 bases removed from V and 8 bases from J, the gap between germline ends came to 12 bases. The CDR3 spells CASSRLQQDSPLHF. CDR3 DNA sequence: TGTGCCAGCAGCCGACTACAGCAGGATTCACCCCTCCACTTT.

The rearrangement links TRBV19 to TRBJ1-6; the match to TRBD1 covers 9 bases. V shed 5 bases, J shed 7 bases, and the junction held 6 bases outside the gene matches. From germline, CDR1 is LNHDA and CDR2 SQIVND (reference sequence). The CDR3 is 15 residues long. The CDR3 reads CASSAGQGINSPLHF. The CDR3 DNA reads TGTGCCAGTAGTGCGGGACAGGGTATCAATTCACCCCTCCACTTT.

On this clonotype itself: At one end, the junction sequence differs from germline, possibly due to a read error. The chain combines TRBV9 with TRBJ2-1; D gene uncertain. Germline V gene data show CDR1 as SGDLS and CDR2 as YYNGEE. This CDR3 has 14 amino acids. The CDR3 DNA follows: TGTGCCAGCAGCGTAGAAGTTACTCACAATGAGCAGCTCTTC. This gives the protein CASSVEVTHNEQLF.

This clonotype was observed a few times. V usage is TRBV3-1 and J usage is TRBJ2-1, with a weak D call TRBD2 (6 bases). This CDR3 region has 16 residues. In germline, CDR1 is LGHDT, CDR2 YNNKEL (reference sequence). With 1 base removed from V and 1 base from J, the gap between germline ends came to 11 bases. The CDR3 DNA reads TGTGCCAGCAGCCAAGTGTCGGGGGTTTCCTACAATGAGCAGTTCTTC. Amino acids: CASSQVSGVSYNEQFF.

This clonotype was counted only a few times. J is TRBJ1-2 and V is TRBV20-1; TRBD1 matches 8 bases. CDR3 length equals 15 residues. Germline CDR1 and CDR2: DFQATT and SNEGSKA (reference sequence). V lost 0 bases, J lost 3 bases, and 6 bases stayed unmatched. In DNA, the CDR3 is TGCAGTGCTAGAGACCAGGGGGCCACCTACTATGGCTACACCTTC. Its translation: CSARDQGATYYGYTF.

The chain carries TRBV7-8 and TRBJ2-5; 9 positions match TRBD2. The CDR3 is made up of 18 amino acids. Looked up from germline, CDR1 is SGHVS and CDR2 is FQNEAQ. J was trimmed by 5 bases and V by 7 bases; bases with no gene match: 20. In DNA, the CDR3 is TGTGCCAGCAACCCTATCCAATGGGCGGGAGGGAGACGGGAGACCCAGTACTTC. Amino acid sequence: CASNPIQWAGGRRETQYF.

This clonotype was observed a handful of times. The V and J genes are TRBV20-1 and TRBJ2-2, with 8 bases fitting TRBD2. Trimming took 6 bases from V and 4 from J; bases not matched to a gene: 7. CDR1 is DFQATT, CDR2 SNEGSKA, per germline (reference sequence). The CDR3 contains 14 residues. CDR3 residues: CSARRGATTGELFF. The CDR3 DNA sequence: TGCAGTGCCAGGCGGGGGGCGACCACCGGGGAGCTGTTTTTT.

With respect to this clonotype: The junction does not match germline at one end; this may be a read error. This chain connects TRBV19 to TRBJ1-2; D perhaps matches TRBD1 (5 bases). CDR1 and CDR2 from the germline V gene are LNHDA and SQIVND (reference sequence). The CDR3 runs 14 residues. CDR3 residues: CASRMDDRAYGYTF. DNA for the CDR3: TGTGCCAGTCGTATGGATGACAGAGCCTATGGCTACACCTTC. Drawing the rest from reference TRBV19 and TRBJ1-2, the complete variable domain is DGGITQSPKYLFRKEGQNVTLSCEQNLNHDAMYWYRQDPGQGLRLIYYSQIVNDFQKGDIAEGYSVSREKKESFPLTVTSAQKNPTAFYLCASRMDDRAYGYTFGSGTRLTVV.

This clonotype appeared a few times. The chain joins TRBV11-2 to TRBJ2-4; D remains unclear. V lost 3 bases, J lost 7 bases, and 10 bases lay in between. Germline-derived CDR1 and CDR2 are SGHAT and FQNNGV. CDR3 length: 13 amino acids. The CDR3 here is CASSLEPRNIQYF. The CDR3 DNA is TGTGCCAGCAGCTTGGAACCCCGTAACATTCAGTACTTC.

This clonotype occurred many times. The CDR3 spells CASSYSDSANQPQHF. Written as DNA, the CDR3 is TGTGCCAGCAGTTACTCCGACAGTGCGAATCAGCCCCAGCATTTT. The chain couples TRBV6-2 or TRBV6-3 to TRBJ1-5, with a possible D match to TRBD1 (5 bases). The CDR3 totals 15 residues. The V end was cut by 0 bases, the J end by 4 bases, with 10 bases between. Germline CDR1 reads MNHEY; CDR2 reads SVGEGT.

This clonotype was recorded a few times. CDR3 coding DNA: TGCGCCAGCAGCTTGGCCTCGAAGCTAAACTATGGCTACACCTTC. It yields the protein CASSLASKLNYGYTF. The chain recombines TRBV5-1 with TRBJ1-2; no firm D call. The germline gives CDR1 SGHRS, CDR2 YFSETQ. The V and J ends lost 0 bases and 2 bases respectively, with 11 bases between them. CDR3 length equals 15 residues.